This T cell receptor (beta chain) was retrieved from a study of OX40 agonist ivuxolimab in advanced cancers. Study observations and caveats: Antigen specificity was not determined for the expanded peripheral T cells.

A note on this clone: Its target is unknown.

The CDR3 totals 14 residues. V lost 0 bases and J lost 5, with 10 bases in between. The V gene's germline CDR1 is SGHDN and CDR2 FVKESK. Method: immunoSEQ multiplex PCR; TCRdb's copy keeps in-frame clones and lacks some. The sample includes over 20,000 clones, around four fifths seen only once; the top ten take approximately 15%. This clonotype originated in an adult with an advanced solid tumor such as melanoma, head and neck, liver or kidney cancer. The chain recombines TRBV14 with TRBJ1-2, with D possibly TRBD1 on 6 matching bases. The sequencing used CD4+ or CD8+ T cells sorted from blood, collected in a trial of the OX40 agonist ivuxolimab. CDR3 sequence: CASSQDPGQYGYTF. For the CDR3, the DNA is TGTGCCAGCAGCCAAGATCCGGGACAATATGGCTACACCTTC.